Following are 13 T cell receptor beta chains from one sample sequenced in a study of T cells after yellow fever vaccination. TCRdb ran MiXCR on the 5' RACE reads and lists one entry per CDR3 protein. Of about 170,000 distinct CDR3 sequences in the sample, approximately 6.2% were seen once. The starting material was CD4+ T cells sorted from PBMCs, obtained on the day of the first yellow fever vaccination. The receptors originated from a man between 18 and 29 years old who received the YFV17D yellow fever vaccine.

V gene TRBV7-6 combines with J gene TRBJ1-4, with D unclear. The CDR3 covers 16 residues. V lost 5 bases and J lost 8, with 21 bases in between. Germline CDR1 and CDR2: SGHVS and FNYEAQ. The CDR3 DNA reads TGTGCCAGCAGCCCGGGAGCCTACTCCTCAGAAGAAAAACTGTTTTTT. Translated, it gives CASSPGAYSSEEKLFF.

This clonotype was seen ten or more times. This chain uses TRBV7-9 with TRBJ2-5, with no clear D. The CDR3 is 12 residues long. Germline CDR1 SEHNR, CDR2 FQNEAQ (reference sequence). The V end lost 5 bases, the J end lost 7 bases, and 11 bases lay between the germline ends. Written as DNA, the CDR3 is TGTGCCAGCAGCCCGATTTACGGGACCCAGTACTTC. It yields the protein CASSPIYGTQYF.

At least ten counts were recorded for this clonotype. The V gene is TRBV20-1, the J gene TRBJ2-5; TRBD2 matches at 8 bases. From germline, CDR1 is DFQATT and CDR2 SNEGSKA (reference sequence). The V gene end was trimmed by 0 bases and the J gene end by 2 bases; junction bases not matched to a gene: 8. CDR3 length equals 16 residues. The CDR3 loop is CSARDPVAGRQETQYF. The CDR3 DNA sequence: TGCAGTGCTAGAGATCCGGTAGCGGGGCGACAAGAGACCCAGTACTTC.

In its sample, this clonotype was seen many times. This chain connects TRBV20-1 to TRBJ2-5; the D call may be TRBD1 or TRBD2 (5 bases each). This CDR3 comprises 12 residues. Trimming stripped 3 bases from V and 3 bases from J, with 8 bases between. The germline V gene encodes CDR1 DFQATT and CDR2 SNEGSKA (reference sequence). The chain's CDR3 is CSASGGEETQYF. DNA for the CDR3: TGCAGTGCTAGTGGGGGTGAAGAGACCCAGTACTTC.

This clonotype appeared many times. The V and J genes are TRBV27 and TRBJ1-6; no clear D. V lost 6 bases, J lost 10 bases, and 13 bases lay in between. The CDR3 spans 13 residues. CDR1 MNHEY and CDR2 SMNVEV come from the germline V gene (reference sequence). CDR3 residues: CASSPQSYSPLHF. The CDR3 region has the DNA TGTGCCAGCAGCCCCCAGTCTTACTCACCCCTCCACTTT.

This sequence joins TRBV20-1 and TRBJ2-5; D remains ambiguous. The CDR3 spans 11 residues. Between the trimmed V and J ends, which lost 6 bases and 5 bases, there was a span of 10 bases. Looked up from germline, CDR1 is DFQATT and CDR2 is SNEGSKA (reference sequence). Here the CDR3 DNA reads TGCAGTGCGCGTATGGGGGAGACCCAGTACTTC. The encoded protein is CSARMGETQYF.

This clonotype was recorded at least ten times. This chain connects TRBV5-1 to TRBJ1-2; maybe TRBD1 (6 bases). The CDR3 runs 14 residues. From germline, CDR1 is SGHRS and CDR2 YFSETQ. The germline V and J ends were trimmed by 4 bases and 0 bases, with 10 bases remaining between them. CDR3 nucleotides: TGCGCCAGCAGCCCGGACAGCACTAACTATGGCTACACCTTC. This gives the protein CASSPDSTNYGYTF.

This clonotype came up many times. V and J are TRBV10-2 and TRBJ2-3; TRBD2 agrees at 11 bases. Germline V lookup: CDR1 WSHSY, CDR2 SAAADI. After removal of 5 bases from V and 6 bases from J, the junction contained 7 bases not matched to a gene. The CDR3 has 15 residues. DNA for the CDR3: TGCGCCAGCAGTCAATCACTAGCGGGGGCCGATACGCAGTATTTT. It encodes CASSQSLAGADTQYF.

This clonotype was counted many times. This chain connects TRBV7-2 to TRBJ2-6; the match to TRBD1 covers 9 bases. Germline CDR1 is SGHTA and CDR2 is FQGNSA. Trimming cost V 5 bases and J 8 bases; bases outside gene matches: 13. The CDR3 consists of 17 residues. CDR3 residues: CASSRQTGGGTTNVLTF. The DNA for the CDR3 is TGTGCCAGCAGCAGACAGACAGGGGGTGGAACCACCAACGTCCTGACTTTC. The full variable domain, in which reference TRBV7-2 and TRBJ2-6 provide the parts outside the CDR3, is GAGVSQSPSNKVTEKGKDVELRCDPISGHTALYWYRQSLGQGLEFLIYFQGNSAPDKSGLPSDRFSAERTGGSVSTLTIQRTQQEDSAVYLCASSRQTGGGTTNVLTFGAGSRLTVL.

This clonotype is deemed medium-sized (0.01 to 0.1%). V and J are TRBV6-2 or TRBV6-3 and TRBJ2-2; 7 positions agree with TRBD1. Germline CDR1 is MNHEY and CDR2 is SVGEGT. This CDR3 has 16 residues. V shed 4 bases, J shed 4 bases, and the junction held 9 bases outside the gene matches. CDR3: CASSFKVGTATGELFF. The CDR3 DNA reads TGTGCCAGCAGTTTCAAAGTCGGGACAGCCACCGGGGAGCTGTTTTTT.

The J gene is TRBJ1-2, the V gene TRBV6-2 or TRBV6-3; D not resolved. The V end was cut by 2 bases, the J end by 0 bases, with 31 bases between. CDR1 MNHEY and CDR2 SVGEGT come from the germline V gene. The CDR3 consists of 22 residues. The chain's CDR3 is CASSYVVSSKEANLKTNYGYTF. The CDR3 nucleotides are TGTGCCAGCAGTTACGTAGTATCGTCTAAGGAGGCAAACCTTAAAACTAACTATGGCTACACCTTC.

This clonotype was seen only a few times. This chain uses TRBV9 with TRBJ1-5; D unclear. V was shortened by 4 bases and J by 3 bases, with 11 bases between the two germline ends. The CDR3 is 14 residues long. Germline CDR1 and CDR2: SGDLS and YYNGEE. The CDR3 region has the DNA TGTGCCAGCAGCCCGGGCGGAATCAATCAGCCCCAGCATTTT. Encoded protein: CASSPGGINQPQHF.

This clonotype showed up many times. The chain combines TRBV7-6 with TRBJ2-5; TRBD1 or TRBD2 may be the D gene (5 bases each). The CDR3 has 15 residues. Trimming removed 5 bases at V and 0 bases at J, with 13 bases between. Germline values: CDR1 SGHVS, CDR2 FNYEAQ. The CDR3 loop is CASSAVRGHQETQYF. The CDR3 nucleotides are TGTGCCAGCAGCGCCGTGAGGGGACACCAAGAGACCCAGTACTTC.